Following are 12 T cell receptor beta chains from one sample sequenced in a study of blood T cells in healthy people across ages (dated by TCRdb to between 2014 and 2017). To prepare the library, 5' RACE was applied. Sequencer: Illumina HiSeq 2500. The second PCR ran for roughly 6 to 11 cycles and used a J-beta primer mix along with a sample-barcoded 5' primer. Using fastp trimming at Q25 and MiXCR clonotype assembly, TCRdb reanalyzed the public sequencing data and kept in-frame beta chains. Rows matching on CDR3 protein sequence are summarized as one entry with the most common DNA and genes. For this sample the table gives roughly 790,000 distinct CDR3 sequences, of which around 40% were detected only once. Of the sample, more than 20% falls within the top ten clones. Sequenced: blood. Every receptor here comes from a woman aged 60-75 years in good health.

The table lists this clonotype with a few counts. The chain has TRBV9 and TRBJ2-3; D not resolved. The germline CDR1 and CDR2 sequences are SGDLS and YYNGEE. This CDR3 region has 13 residues. Trimming removed 5 bases at V and 6 bases at J, with 13 bases between. CDR3 region: CASSYTVGDTQYF. DNA of the CDR3: TGTGCCAGCAGTTACACCGTCGGGGATACGCAGTATTTT. The variable domain in full, completed from reference TRBV9 and TRBJ2-3, reads DSGVTQTPKHLITATGQRVTLRCSPRSGDLSVYWYQQSLDQGLQFLIQYYNGEERAKGNILERFSAQQFPDLHSELNLSSLELGDSALYFCASSYTVGDTQYFGPGTRLTVL.

This clonotype was counted at least ten times. The chain has TRBV4-1 and TRBJ2-1; 15 nucleotides align to TRBD2. The CDR3 length is 18 residues. V dropped 4 bases and J dropped 6; count of bases not matched to a gene: 10. Germline V CDR1 and CDR2: MGHRA, YSYEKL. CDR3 bases: TGCGCCAGCAGCCGGAAACTCGGGACTAGCGGGAGGCTCAATGAGCAGTTCTTC. Encoded protein: CASSRKLGTSGRLNEQFF.

V is TRBV6-5 and J is TRBJ1-4; 7 bases match TRBD1. This CDR3 comprises 14 residues. The germline V gene has CDR1 MNHEY and CDR2 SVGAGI. V was pared by 4 bases and J by 6 bases, with 5 bases of the junction left unmatched. The CDR3 DNA sequence: TGTGCCAGCAGTTCCGGGACAGTTCATGAAAAACTGTTTTTT. The encoded protein is CASSSGTVHEKLFF.

V and J are TRBV4-3 and TRBJ2-3; D is uncertain. Germline CDR1 reads LGHNA; CDR2 reads YSLEER. CDR3 size: 13 residues. The V end lost 1 base, the J end lost 6 bases, and 8 bases lay between the germline ends. CDR3 in amino acids: CASSQAWSDTQYF. The CDR3 DNA reads TGCGCCAGCAGCCAAGCGTGGAGTGATACGCAGTATTTT.

The chain has TRBV27 and TRBJ2-5; D not resolved. The CDR3 is 14 amino acids. Germline-derived CDR1 and CDR2 are MNHEY and SMNVEV (reference sequence). The germline V and J ends were trimmed by 1 base and 4 bases, with 10 bases remaining between them. The DNA for the CDR3 is TGTGCCAGCAGTTTATGGTTGGGTGGAGAGACCCAGTACTTC. This encodes CASSLWLGGETQYF.

This clonotype was counted between two and nine times. The gene calls are TRBV24-1 and TRBJ2-1, with TRBD1 matching 7 bases. After removal of 9 bases from V and 0 bases from J, the junction contained 13 bases not matched to a gene. This CDR3 has 17 residues. The germline V gene has CDR1 KGHDR and CDR2 SFDVKD. CDR3 coding DNA: TGTGCCACCGGTACCTCCGGACAGGAAACCTCCTACAATGAGCAGTTCTTC. Residues: CATGTSGQETSYNEQFF.

The rearrangement joins TRBV4-3 to TRBJ2-1; 10 nucleotides agree with TRBD2. From germline, CDR1 is LGHNA and CDR2 YSLEER. The CDR3 totals 16 residues. V dropped 2 bases and J dropped 6; count of bases not matched to a gene: 7. The CDR3 DNA is TGCGCCAGCAGCCAACGACTAGCGGGTTCCCCCAATGAGCAGTTCTTC. It yields the protein CASSQRLAGSPNEQFF.

V is TRBV9 and J is TRBJ2-4; TRBD1 aligns across 7 bases. Germline CDR1 is SGDLS and CDR2 is YYNGEE. This CDR3 contains 15 residues. V lost 0 bases and J lost 13; bases outside the gene matches: 13. The CDR3 DNA sequence: TGTGCCAGCAGCGTAGGAGAGGGGACAGCCGGGGAGCAGTACTTC. Protein: CASSVGEGTAGEQYF.

The chain employs TRBV5-6 and TRBJ2-5; 10 positions agree with TRBD2. CDR3 length equals 16 residues. Germline CDR1 and CDR2: SGHDT and YYEEEE. V shed 0 bases and J 2 bases; nucleotides not matched to a gene: 4. CDR3 nucleotides: TGTGCCAGCAGCTTGGAGGGAGCGGGGGGGCAAGAGACCCAGTACTTC. Translated: CASSLEGAGGQETQYF. Based on the CDR3 plus reference TRBV5-6 and TRBJ2-5, the full variable domain is DAGVTQSPTHLIKTRGQQVTLRCSPKSGHDTVSWYQQALGQGPQFIFQYYEEEERQRGNFPDRFSGHQFPNYSSELNVNALLLGDSALYLCASSLEGAGGQETQYFGPGTRLLVL.

J is TRBJ2-3 and V is TRBV9; D call uncertain. There are 16 residues in the CDR3. Germline V gene sequence: CDR1 SGDLS, CDR2 YYNGEE. V lost 0 bases and J 2 bases, leaving 13 bases between the germline ends. CDR3: CASSVGLELHTDTQYF. The CDR3 bases are TGTGCCAGCAGCGTAGGACTCGAACTCCACACAGATACGCAGTATTTT.

The gene calls are TRBV9 and TRBJ1-2; D remains ambiguous. The CDR3 has 12 residues. V was trimmed by 4 bases and J by 4 bases, leaving 8 bases between them. The germline gives CDR1 SGDLS, CDR2 YYNGEE. The CDR3 DNA follows: TGTGCCAGCAGCTCACAGATCTATGGCTACACCTTC. Translating gives CASSSQIYGYTF.

This rearrangement joins TRBV7-9 to TRBJ2-4; D may correspond to TRBD1 or TRBD2 (5 bases each). V was pared by 1 base and J by 0 bases, with 7 bases between. Germline V gene lookup returns CDR1 SEHNR and CDR2 FQNEAQ (reference sequence). This CDR3 is built from 15 residues. DNA of the CDR3: TGTGCCAGCAGCTTAGGGGACCGAGCCAAAAACATTCAGTACTTC. Protein: CASSLGDRAKNIQYF.